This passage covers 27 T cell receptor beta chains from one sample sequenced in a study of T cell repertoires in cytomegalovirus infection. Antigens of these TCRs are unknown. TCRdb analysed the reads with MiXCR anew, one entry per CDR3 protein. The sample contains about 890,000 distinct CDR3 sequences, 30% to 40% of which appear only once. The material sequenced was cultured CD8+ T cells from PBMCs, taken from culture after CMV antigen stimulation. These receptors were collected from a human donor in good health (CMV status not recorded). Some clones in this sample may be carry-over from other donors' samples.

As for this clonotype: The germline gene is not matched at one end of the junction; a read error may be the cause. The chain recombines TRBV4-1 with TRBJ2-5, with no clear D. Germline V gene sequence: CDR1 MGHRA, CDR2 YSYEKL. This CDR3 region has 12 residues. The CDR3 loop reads CASSQEGRVQNF. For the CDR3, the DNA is TGCGCCAGCAGCCAAGAGGGCCGGGTCCAAAACTTC.

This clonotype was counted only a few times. The CDR3 is CASSSVYQPQHF. The DNA for the CDR3 is TGTGCCAGCAGTTCAGTTTATCAGCCCCAGCATTTT. The gene calls are TRBV6-6 and TRBJ1-5; D is uncertain. CDR3 length equals 12 residues. The germline V gene encodes CDR1 MNHNY and CDR2 SVGAGI (reference sequence). The V end lost 4 bases, the J end lost 5 bases, and 6 bases lay between the germline ends.

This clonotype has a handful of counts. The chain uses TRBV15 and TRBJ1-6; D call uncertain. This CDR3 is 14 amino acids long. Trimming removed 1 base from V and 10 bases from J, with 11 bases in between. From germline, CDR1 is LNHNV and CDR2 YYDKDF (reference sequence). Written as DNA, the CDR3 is TGTGCCACCAGCAGAGGTCACGGAGCCTCACCCCTCCACTTT. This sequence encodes CATSRGHGASPLHF.

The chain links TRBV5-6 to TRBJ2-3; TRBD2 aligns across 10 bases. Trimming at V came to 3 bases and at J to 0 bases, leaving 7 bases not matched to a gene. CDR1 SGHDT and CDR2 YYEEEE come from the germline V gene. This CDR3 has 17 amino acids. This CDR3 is CASSYGTSVPSTDTQYF. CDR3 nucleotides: TGTGCCAGCAGCTACGGGACTAGCGTACCTAGCACAGATACGCAGTATTTT.

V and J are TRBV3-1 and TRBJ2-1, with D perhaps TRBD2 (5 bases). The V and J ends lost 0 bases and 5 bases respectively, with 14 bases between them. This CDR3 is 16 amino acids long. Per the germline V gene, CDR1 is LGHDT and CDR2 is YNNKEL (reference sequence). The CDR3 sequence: CASSQDLLASNNEQFF. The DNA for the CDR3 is TGTGCCAGCAGCCAAGATCTCCTAGCTTCAAACAATGAGCAGTTCTTC.

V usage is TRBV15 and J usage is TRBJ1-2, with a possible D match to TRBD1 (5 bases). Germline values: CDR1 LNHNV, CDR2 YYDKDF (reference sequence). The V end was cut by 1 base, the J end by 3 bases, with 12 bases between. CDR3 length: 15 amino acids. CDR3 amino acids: CATSRGGSGDYGYTF. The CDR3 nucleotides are TGTGCCACCAGCAGAGGGGGATCGGGGGACTATGGCTACACCTTC.

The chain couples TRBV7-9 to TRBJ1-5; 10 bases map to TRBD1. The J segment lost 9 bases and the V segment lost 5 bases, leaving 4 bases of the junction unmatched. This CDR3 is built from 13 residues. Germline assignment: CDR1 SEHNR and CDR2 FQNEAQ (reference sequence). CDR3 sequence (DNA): TGTGCCAGCAGCCGGGACAGGGGAGCGCCCCAGCATTTT. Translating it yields CASSRDRGAPQHF.

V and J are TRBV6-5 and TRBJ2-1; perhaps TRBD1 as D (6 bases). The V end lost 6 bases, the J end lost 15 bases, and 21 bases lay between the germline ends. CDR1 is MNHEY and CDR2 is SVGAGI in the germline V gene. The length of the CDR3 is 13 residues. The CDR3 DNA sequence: TGTGCCAGCAGCCCACGACAGGTAGACTTCTCGTTCTTC. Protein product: CASSPRQVDFSFF.

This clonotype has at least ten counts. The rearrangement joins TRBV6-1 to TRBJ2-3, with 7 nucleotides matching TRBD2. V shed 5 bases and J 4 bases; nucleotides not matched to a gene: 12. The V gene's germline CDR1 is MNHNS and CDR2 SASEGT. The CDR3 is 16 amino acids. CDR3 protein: CASSLPGPGGSDTQYF. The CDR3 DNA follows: TGTGCCAGCAGTCTCCCTGGCCCGGGGGGTTCAGATACGCAGTATTTT.

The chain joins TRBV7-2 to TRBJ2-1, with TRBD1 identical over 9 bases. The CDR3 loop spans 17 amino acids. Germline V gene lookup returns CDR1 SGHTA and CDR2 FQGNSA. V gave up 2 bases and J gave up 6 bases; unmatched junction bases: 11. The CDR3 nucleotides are TGTGCCAGCAGCTTAATAGAGGGACAGGGTTCTCTCAATGAGCAGTTCTTC. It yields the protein CASSLIEGQGSLNEQFF.

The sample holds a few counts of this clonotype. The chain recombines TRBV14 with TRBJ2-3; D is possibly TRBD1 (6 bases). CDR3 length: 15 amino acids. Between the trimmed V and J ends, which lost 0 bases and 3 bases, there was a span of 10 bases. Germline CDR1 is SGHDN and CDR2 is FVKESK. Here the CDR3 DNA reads TGTGCCAGCAGCCAAGATGACAGGACAACAGATACGCAGTATTTT. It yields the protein CASSQDDRTTDTQYF.

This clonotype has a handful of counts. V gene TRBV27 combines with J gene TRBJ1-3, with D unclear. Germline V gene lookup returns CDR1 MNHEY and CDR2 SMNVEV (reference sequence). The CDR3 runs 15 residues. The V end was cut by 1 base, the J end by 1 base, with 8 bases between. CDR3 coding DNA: TGTGCCAGCAGTTTATGGCCCGCTTCTGGAAACACCATATATTTT. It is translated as CASSLWPASGNTIYF.

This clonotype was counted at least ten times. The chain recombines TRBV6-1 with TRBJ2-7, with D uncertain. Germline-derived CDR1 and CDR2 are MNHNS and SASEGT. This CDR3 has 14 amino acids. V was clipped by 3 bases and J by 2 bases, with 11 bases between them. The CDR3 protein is CASSETPSPYEQYF. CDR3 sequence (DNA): TGTGCCAGCAGTGAGACGCCGTCCCCCTACGAGCAGTACTTC.

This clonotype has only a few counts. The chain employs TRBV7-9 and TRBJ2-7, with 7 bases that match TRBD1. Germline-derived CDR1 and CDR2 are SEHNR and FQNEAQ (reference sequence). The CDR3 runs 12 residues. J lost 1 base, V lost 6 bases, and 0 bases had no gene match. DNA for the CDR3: TGTGCCAGCAGGGGACAGTCCTACGAGCAGTACTTC. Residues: CASRGQSYEQYF. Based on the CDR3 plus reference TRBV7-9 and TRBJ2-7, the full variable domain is DTGVSQNPRHKITKRGQNVTFRCDPISEHNRLYWYRQTLGQGPEFLTYFQNEAQLEKSRLLSDRFSAERPKGSFSTLEIQRTEQGDSAMYLCASRGQSYEQYFGPGTRLTVT.

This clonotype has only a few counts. The CDR3 loop reads CASRPVGTEAFF. For the CDR3, the DNA is TGTGCCAGCAGACCTGTAGGAACTGAAGCTTTCTTT. V gene TRBV12-3 or TRBV12-4 combines with J gene TRBJ1-1, with D uncertain. V lost 6 bases to trimming and J lost 5 bases, with 10 bases between them. The CDR3 loop spans 12 amino acids.

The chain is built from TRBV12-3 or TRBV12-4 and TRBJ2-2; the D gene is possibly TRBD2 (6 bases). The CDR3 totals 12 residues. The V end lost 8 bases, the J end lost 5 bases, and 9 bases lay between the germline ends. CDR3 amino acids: CASSGETGELFF. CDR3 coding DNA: TGTGCCAGCTCGGGGGAGACCGGGGAGCTGTTTTTT.

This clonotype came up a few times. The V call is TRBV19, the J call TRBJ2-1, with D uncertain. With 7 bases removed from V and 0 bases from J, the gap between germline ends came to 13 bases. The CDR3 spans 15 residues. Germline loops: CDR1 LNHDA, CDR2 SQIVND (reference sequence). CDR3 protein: CASTMGSSSYNEQFF. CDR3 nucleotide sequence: TGTGCCAGTACAATGGGGTCGAGCTCCTACAATGAGCAGTTCTTC.

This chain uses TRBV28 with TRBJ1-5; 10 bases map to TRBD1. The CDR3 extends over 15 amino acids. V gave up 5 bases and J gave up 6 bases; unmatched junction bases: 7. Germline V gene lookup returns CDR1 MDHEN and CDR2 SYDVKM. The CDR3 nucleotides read TGTGCCAGCAGTCTGGACAGGGGGGGGGCTCAGCCCCAGCATTTT. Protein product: CASSLDRGGAQPQHF.

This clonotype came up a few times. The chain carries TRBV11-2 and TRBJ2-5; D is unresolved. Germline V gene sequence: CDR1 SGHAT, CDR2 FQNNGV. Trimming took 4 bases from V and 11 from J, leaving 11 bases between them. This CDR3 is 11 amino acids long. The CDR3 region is CASSSGSFQYF. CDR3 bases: TGTGCCAGCAGCTCCGGGTCCTTTCAGTACTTC. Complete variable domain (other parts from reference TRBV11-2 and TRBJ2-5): EAGVAQSPRYKIIEKRQSVAFWCNPISGHATLYWYQQILGQGPKLLIQFQNNGVVDDSQLPKDRFSAERLKGVDSTLKIQPAKLEDSAVYLCASSSGSFQYFGPGTRLLVL.

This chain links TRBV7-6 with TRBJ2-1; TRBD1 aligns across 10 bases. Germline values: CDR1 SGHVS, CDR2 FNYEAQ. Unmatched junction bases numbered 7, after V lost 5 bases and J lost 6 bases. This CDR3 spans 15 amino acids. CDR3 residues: CASSPGQGVFNEQFF. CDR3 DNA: TGTGCCAGCAGCCCCGGACAGGGGGTTTTCAATGAGCAGTTCTTC.

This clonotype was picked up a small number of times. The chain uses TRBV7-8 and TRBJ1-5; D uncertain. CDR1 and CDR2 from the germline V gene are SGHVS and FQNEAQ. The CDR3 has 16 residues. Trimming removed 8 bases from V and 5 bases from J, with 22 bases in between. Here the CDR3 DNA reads TGTGCCAGCTCTTTATATGAGCCGGGAAATCATCAGCCCCAGCATTTT. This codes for CASSLYEPGNHQPQHF.

The CDR3 sequence: CAISDNGERAFF. The CDR3 region has the DNA TGTGCCATCAGTGACAACGGTGAGAGAGCTTTCTTT. This chain connects TRBV10-3 to TRBJ1-1; D not certain. Trimming took off 3 bases at V and 10 bases at J, with 12 bases between the two ends. Germline V gives CDR1 ENHRY, CDR2 SYGVKD. The CDR3 runs to 12 residues.

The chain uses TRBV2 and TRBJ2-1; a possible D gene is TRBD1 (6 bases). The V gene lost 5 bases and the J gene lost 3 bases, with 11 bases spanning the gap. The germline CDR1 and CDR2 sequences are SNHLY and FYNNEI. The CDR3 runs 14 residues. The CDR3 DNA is TGTGCCAGCAGTAAAGGGGGAGACTACAATGAGCAGTTCTTC. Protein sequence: CASSKGGDYNEQFF.

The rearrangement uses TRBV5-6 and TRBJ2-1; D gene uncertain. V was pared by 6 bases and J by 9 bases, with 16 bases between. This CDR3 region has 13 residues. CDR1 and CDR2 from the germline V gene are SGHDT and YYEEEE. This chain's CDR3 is CASNIGSSSEQFF. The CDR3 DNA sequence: TGTGCCAGCAACATAGGATCCTCGAGTGAGCAGTTCTTC.

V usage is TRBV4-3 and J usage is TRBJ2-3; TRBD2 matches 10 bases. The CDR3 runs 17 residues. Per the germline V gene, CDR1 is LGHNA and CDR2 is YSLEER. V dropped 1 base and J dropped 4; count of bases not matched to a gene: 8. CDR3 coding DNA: TGCGCCAGCAGCCAAGTCATAAGCGGGGGGGCGGCAGATACGCAGTATTTT. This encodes CASSQVISGGAADTQYF.

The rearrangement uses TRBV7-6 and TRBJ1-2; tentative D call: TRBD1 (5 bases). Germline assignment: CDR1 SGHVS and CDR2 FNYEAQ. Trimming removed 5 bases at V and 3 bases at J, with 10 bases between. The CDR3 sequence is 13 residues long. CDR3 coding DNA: TGTGCCAGCAGCCAACAGGACTACTATGGCTACACCTTC. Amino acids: CASSQQDYYGYTF. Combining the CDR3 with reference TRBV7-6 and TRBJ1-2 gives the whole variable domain GAGVSQSPRYKVTKRGQDVALRCDPISGHVSLYWYRQALGQGPEFLTYFNYEAQQDKSGLPNDRFSAERPEGSISTLTIQRTEQRDSAMYRCASSQQDYYGYTFGSGTRLTVV.

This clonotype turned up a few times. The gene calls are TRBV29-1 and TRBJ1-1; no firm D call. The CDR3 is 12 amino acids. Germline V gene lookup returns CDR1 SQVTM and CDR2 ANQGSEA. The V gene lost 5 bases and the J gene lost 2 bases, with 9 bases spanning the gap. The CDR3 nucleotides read TGCAGCGTTCTTGGAGAAAACACTGAAGCTTTCTTT. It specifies CSVLGENTEAFF.